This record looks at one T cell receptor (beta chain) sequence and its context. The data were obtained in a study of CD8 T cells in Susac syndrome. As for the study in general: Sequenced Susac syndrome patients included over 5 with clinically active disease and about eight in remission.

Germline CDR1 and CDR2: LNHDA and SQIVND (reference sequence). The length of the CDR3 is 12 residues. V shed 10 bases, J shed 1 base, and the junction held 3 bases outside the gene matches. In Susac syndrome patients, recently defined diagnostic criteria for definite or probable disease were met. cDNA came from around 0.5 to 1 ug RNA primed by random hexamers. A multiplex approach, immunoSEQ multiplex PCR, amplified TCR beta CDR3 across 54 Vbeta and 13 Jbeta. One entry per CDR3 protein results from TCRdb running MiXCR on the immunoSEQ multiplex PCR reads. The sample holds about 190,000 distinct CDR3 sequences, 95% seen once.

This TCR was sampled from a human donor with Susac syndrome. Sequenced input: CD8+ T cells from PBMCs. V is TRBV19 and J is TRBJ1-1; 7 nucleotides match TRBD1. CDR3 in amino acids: CATTGWNTEAFF. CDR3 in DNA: TGTGCCACGACAGGGTGGAACACTGAAGCTTTCTTT.